These T cell receptor beta chains were read from a single sample in a study of cytotoxic CD8 clonotypes in ibrutinib-treated CLL. The protocol was immunoSEQ multiplex PCR, while the TCRdb copy is restricted to in-frame clones and leaves out a portion. Here the sample spans roughly 220,000 clones, nearly 80% being singletons. The sample was PBMCs, taken after 12 months of ibrutinib treatment. Receptors were obtained from a human donor with chronic lymphocytic leukemia. The CDR3 runs from the conserved cysteine through the conserved F or W. The D gene is left open where the match is weak. Clone sizes are given selectively: once, few, many, or a class where the clone is expanded.

>TRBV10-1|TRBJ1-1|few|TRBD1
CASSESRGQTEAFF
TGCGCCAGCAGTGAGTCGAGGGGGCAGACTGAAGCTTTCTTT
>TRBV15|TRBJ1-4|NA|TRBD1
CATSNTSGGGGEKLFF
TGTGCCACCAGCAATACGTCAGGGGGAGGCGGTGAAAAACTGTTTTTT
>TRBV27|TRBJ1-6|NA|NA
CASSFGGQRPLHF
TGTGCCAGCAGTTTTGGCGGGCAGAGGCCCCTCCACTTT
>TRBV4-1|TRBJ2-1|NA|NA
CASSQAVKGEQFF
TGCGCCAGCAGCCAAGCGGTTAAGGGAGAGCAGTTCTTC
>TRBV30|TRBJ1-6|NA|NA
CAWSVRRPRGVGRNSPLHF
TGTGCCTGGAGTGTACGGAGGCCCCGGGGGGTTGGTAGGAATTCACCCCTCCACTTT
>TRBV6-1|TRBJ1-5|few|NA
CASSEAGRHQPQHF
TGTGCCAGCAGTGAAGCTGGGAGACATCAGCCCCAGCATTTT
>TRBV19|TRBJ2-3|NA|TRBD1
CASKETGGADTQYF
TGTGCCAGTAAGGAGACAGGGGGCGCAGATACGCAGTATTTT
>TRBV19|TRBJ2-7|NA|TRBD1
CASCPGTGGMGEQYF
TGTGCCAGTTGTCCCGGGACAGGGGGAATGGGCGAGCAGTACTTC
>TRBV7-6|TRBJ1-1|NA|NA
CASSLAGWTNTEAFF
TGTGCCAGCAGCTTAGCGGGGTGGACGAACACTGAAGCTTTCTTT
>TRBV27|TRBJ2-1|NA|NA
CASTRAGRADEQFF
TGTGCCAGCACCCGGGCGGGCAGGGCTGACGAGCAGTTCTTC
>TRBV25-1|TRBJ1-4|NA|NA
CASRGAEKLFF
TGTGCCAGCAGGGGGGCTGAAAAACTGTTTTTT
>TRBV19|TRBJ1-4|NA|TRBD1
CASSTQGATNEKLFF
TGTGCCAGTAGTACGCAGGGGGCAACTAATGAAAAACTGTTTTTT
>TRBV2|TRBJ1-5|NA|NA
CASSGPNSNQPQHF
TGTGCCAGCAGTGGCCCAAATAGCAATCAGCCCCAGCATTTT
>TRBV7-8|TRBJ2-5|NA|TRBD1
CASSNRDRGTETQYF
TGTGCCAGCAGCAACCGGGACAGGGGTACGGAGACCCAGTACTTC
>TRBV29-1|TRBJ2-1|NA|NA
CSVVGISYNEQFF
TGCAGCGTTGTCGGTATCTCCTACAATGAGCAGTTCTTC
>TRBV28|TRBJ2-3|NA|TRBD1
CASRTLDRPSGGDTQYF
TGTGCCAGCAGAACATTGGACAGGCCATCGGGTGGAGATACGCAGTATTTT
>TRBV28|TRBJ1-1|few|TRBD1
CAIQDRGNTEAFF
TGTGCCATCCAGGACAGGGGGAACACTGAAGCTTTCTTT
>TRBV11-3|TRBJ2-5|once|TRBD1
CASSLGQIQETQYF
TGTGCCAGCAGCTTGGGACAGATTCAAGAGACCCAGTACTTC